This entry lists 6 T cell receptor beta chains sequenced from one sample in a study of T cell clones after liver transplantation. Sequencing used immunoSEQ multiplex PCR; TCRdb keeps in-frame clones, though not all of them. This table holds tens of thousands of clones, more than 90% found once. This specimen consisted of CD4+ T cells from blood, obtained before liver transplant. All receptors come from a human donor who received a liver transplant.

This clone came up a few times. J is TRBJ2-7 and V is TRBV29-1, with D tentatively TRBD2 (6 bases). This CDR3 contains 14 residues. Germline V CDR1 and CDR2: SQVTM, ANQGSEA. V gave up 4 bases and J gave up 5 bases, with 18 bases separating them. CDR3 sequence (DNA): TGCAGCGTTGTGGGCGGGAAGGGCGTCGACGAGCAGTACTTC. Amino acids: CSVVGGKGVDEQYF.

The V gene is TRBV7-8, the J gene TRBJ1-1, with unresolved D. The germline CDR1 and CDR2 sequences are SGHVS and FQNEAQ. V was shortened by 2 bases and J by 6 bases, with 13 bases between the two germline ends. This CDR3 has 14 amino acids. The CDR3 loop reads CASSLSGSRPEAFF. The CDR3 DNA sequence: TGTGCCAGCAGCTTATCGGGAAGCAGGCCTGAAGCTTTCTTT.

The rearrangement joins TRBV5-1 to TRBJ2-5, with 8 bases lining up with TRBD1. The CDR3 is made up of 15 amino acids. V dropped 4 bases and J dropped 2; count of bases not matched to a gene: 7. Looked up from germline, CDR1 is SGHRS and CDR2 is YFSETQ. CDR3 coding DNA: TGCGCCAGCAGCACCGGACAGGGCGCACAAGAGACCCAGTACTTC. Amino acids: CASSTGQGAQETQYF. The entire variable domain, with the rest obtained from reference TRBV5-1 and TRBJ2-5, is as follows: KAGVTQTPRYLIKTRGQQVTLSCSPISGHRSVSWYQQTPGQGLQFLFEYFSETQRNKGNFPGRFSGRQFSNSRSEMNVSTLELGDSALYLCASSTGQGAQETQYFGPGTRLLVL.

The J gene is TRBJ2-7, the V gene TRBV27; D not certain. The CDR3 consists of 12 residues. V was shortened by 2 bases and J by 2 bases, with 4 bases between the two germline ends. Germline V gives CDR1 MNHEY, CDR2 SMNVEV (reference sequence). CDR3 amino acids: CASSLRAYEQYF. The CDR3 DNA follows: TGTGCCAGCAGTTTAAGAGCCTACGAGCAGTACTTC.

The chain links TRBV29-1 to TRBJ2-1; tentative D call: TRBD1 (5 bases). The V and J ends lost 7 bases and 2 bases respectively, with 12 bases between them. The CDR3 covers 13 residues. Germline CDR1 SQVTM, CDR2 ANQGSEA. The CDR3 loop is CSGQNTAYNEQFF. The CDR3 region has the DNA TGCAGCGGACAGAATACCGCCTACAATGAGCAGTTCTTC.

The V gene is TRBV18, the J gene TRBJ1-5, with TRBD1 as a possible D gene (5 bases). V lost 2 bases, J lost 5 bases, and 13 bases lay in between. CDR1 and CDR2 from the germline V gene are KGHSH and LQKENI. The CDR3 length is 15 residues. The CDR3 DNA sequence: TGTGCCAGCTCACCAGACAGCCCAAGGGATCAGCCCCAGCATTTT. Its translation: CASSPDSPRDQPQHF.